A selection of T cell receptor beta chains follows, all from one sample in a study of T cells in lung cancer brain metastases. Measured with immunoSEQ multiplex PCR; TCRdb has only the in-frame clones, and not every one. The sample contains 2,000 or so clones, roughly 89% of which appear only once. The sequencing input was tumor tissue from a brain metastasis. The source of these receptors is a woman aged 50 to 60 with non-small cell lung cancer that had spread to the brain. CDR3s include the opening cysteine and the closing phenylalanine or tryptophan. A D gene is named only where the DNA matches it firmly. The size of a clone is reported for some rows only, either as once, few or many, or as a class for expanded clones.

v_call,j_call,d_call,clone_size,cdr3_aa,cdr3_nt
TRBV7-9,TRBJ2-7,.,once,CASSLGGLSYEQYF,TGTGCCAGCAGCTTAGGGGGTCTATCCTACGAGCAGTACTTC
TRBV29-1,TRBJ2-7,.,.,CSVMGVGRALVFYEQYF,TGCAGCGTGATGGGGGTGGGCCGGGCCCTGGTTTTCTACGAGCAGTACTTC
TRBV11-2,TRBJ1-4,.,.,CASSPDSPREKLFF,TGTGCCAGCAGCCCGGACTCTCCGCGGGAAAAACTGTTTTTT
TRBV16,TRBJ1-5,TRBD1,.,CASSQSGTGDQPQHF,TGTGCCAGCAGCCAATCTGGGACAGGGGATCAGCCCCAGCATTTT
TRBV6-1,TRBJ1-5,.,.,CASNPTGSNQPQHF,TGTGCCAGCAACCCCACAGGCTCCAATCAGCCCCAGCATTTT
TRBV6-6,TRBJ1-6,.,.,CASSYFHRVNSPLHF,TGTGCCAGCAGTTACTTCCACAGGGTGAATTCACCCCTCCACTTT
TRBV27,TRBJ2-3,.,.,CASSLSVPRTDTQYF,TGTGCCAGCAGTTTATCAGTCCCTCGAACAGATACGCAGTATTTT
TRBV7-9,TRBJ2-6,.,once,CASSLTRSSGANVLTF,TGTGCCAGCAGCTTAACCAGGAGTTCTGGGGCCAACGTCCTGACTTTC
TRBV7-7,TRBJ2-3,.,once,CASSQRLGDADTQYF,TGTGCTAGCAGCCAGCGGTTGGGGGATGCAGATACGCAGTATTTT
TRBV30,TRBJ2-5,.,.,CAWSVLGNGETQYF,TGTGCCTGGAGTGTCTTAGGGAATGGAGAGACCCAGTACTTC
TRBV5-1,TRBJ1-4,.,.,CASSRMKEEKLFF,TGCGCCAGCAGCCGGATGAAAGAAGAAAAACTGTTTTTT
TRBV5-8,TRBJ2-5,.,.,CASSLDTGGETQYF,TGTGCCAGCAGCTTGGACACGGGGGGCGAGACCCAGTACTTC
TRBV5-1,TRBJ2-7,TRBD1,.,CASSLTGGHEQYF,TGCGCCAGCAGCTTGACAGGGGGACACGAGCAGTACTTC
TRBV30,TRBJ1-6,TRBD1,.,CAWSRGQDNSPLHF,TGTGCCTGGAGTCGCGGACAGGATAATTCACCCCTCCACTTT
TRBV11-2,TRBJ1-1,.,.,CASSLPGWRADQSVAFF,TGTGCCAGCAGCTTACCCGGTTGGAGGGCAGACCAGTCGGTGGCTTTCTTT
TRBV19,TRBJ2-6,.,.,CASSIGLWGANVLTF,TGTGCCAGTAGTATCGGGCTCTGGGGTGCCAACGTCCTGACTTTC
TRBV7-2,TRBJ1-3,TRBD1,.,CASSYQQGLGNTIYF,TGTGCCAGCAGCTATCAACAGGGGCTAGGAAACACCATATATTTT
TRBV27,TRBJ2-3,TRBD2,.,CASSLFRGVNTDTQYF,TGTGCCAGCAGCCTATTCCGGGGGGTCAACACAGATACGCAGTATTTT
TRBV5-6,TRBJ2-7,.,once,CASSYGPKRSYEQYF,TGTGCCAGCAGCTATGGACCGAAACGCTCCTACGAGCAGTACTTC
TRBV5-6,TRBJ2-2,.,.,CASSSLIGQAAEQTGELFF,TGTGCCAGCAGCTCGCTAATCGGCCAGGCGGCCGAACAAACCGGGGAGCTGTTTTTT
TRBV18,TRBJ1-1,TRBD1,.,CASSSGTVNTEAFF,TGTGCCAGCTCATCCGGGACAGTGAACACTGAAGCTTTCTTT
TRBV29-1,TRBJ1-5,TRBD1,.,CSVAGTGGEPQHF,TGCAGCGTTGCCGGGACAGGGGGAGAGCCCCAGCATTTT
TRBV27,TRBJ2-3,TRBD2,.,CATLTSGRGGTQYF,TGTGCCACCCTGACTAGCGGAAGGGGCGGGACGCAGTATTTT
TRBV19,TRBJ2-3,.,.,CASSPKGIAISTDTQYF,TGTGCCAGTAGTCCAAAAGGCATAGCGATTAGCACAGATACGCAGTATTTT
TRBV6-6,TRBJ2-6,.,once,CASSYGEAGANVLTF,TGTGCCAGCAGTTACGGGGAGGCTGGGGCCAACGTCCTGACTTTC
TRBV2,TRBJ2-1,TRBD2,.,CASWASGGGSSYNEQFF,TGTGCCAGCTGGGCTAGCGGGGGGGGCAGCTCCTACAATGAGCAGTTCTTC
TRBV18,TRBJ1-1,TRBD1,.,CASSYGQGFANTEAFF,TGTGCCAGCTCTTACGGACAGGGGTTTGCGAACACTGAAGCTTTCTTT
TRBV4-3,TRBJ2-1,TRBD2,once,CASSQGRAGGRNEQFF,TGCGCCAGCAGCCAAGGAAGAGCGGGGGGGAGGAATGAGCAGTTCTTC
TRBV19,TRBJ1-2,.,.,CASIGLQGVLYGYTF,TGTGCCAGTATCGGTCTGCAGGGAGTACTCTATGGCTACACCTTC